Each of the 7 T cell receptor beta chains below was sequenced from the same sample in a study of shared clonotypes between healthy human individuals. The method was immunoSEQ multiplex PCR; TCRdb's version includes in-frame clones alone and lacks a portion of them. The repertoire holds roughly 1,500,000 clones, 98% seen once, with around 0.38% in the top ten. Sequencing used naive CD4+ T cells sorted from blood. As to subset: CD45RA+ positively selected. The origin of the receptors is a man younger than 45 in good health.

The chain joins TRBV29-1 to TRBJ2-7; tentatively, D is TRBD1 (6 bases). CDR3 length: 14 amino acids. From germline, CDR1 is SQVTM and CDR2 ANQGSEA. V lost 4 bases and J 2 bases, leaving 15 bases between the germline ends. CDR3 nucleotides: TGCAGCGTTGGCAGGGGCGGTCGAGCCTACGAGCAGTACTTC. This gives the protein CSVGRGGRAYEQYF.

As DNA, the CDR3 is TGTGCCAGTAGTACAGGGGCAAATGAAAAACTGTTTTTT. Translated, it gives CASSTGANEKLFF. The chain is built from TRBV19 and TRBJ1-4; D may be TRBD1 (6 bases). The CDR3 has 13 amino acids. Germline V gene lookup returns CDR1 LNHDA and CDR2 SQIVND (reference sequence). Trimming removed 4 bases from V and 5 bases from J, with 8 bases in between.

This chain connects TRBV7-9 to TRBJ2-7; 8 bases map to TRBD1. Germline V gene lookup returns CDR1 SEHNR and CDR2 FQNEAQ (reference sequence). The length of the CDR3 is 16 residues. The ends lost 10 bases at V and 6 bases at J; junction bases unmatched: 20. CDR3 in amino acids: CATMLSGVTGDGEQYF. The CDR3 DNA reads TGTGCCACCATGCTAAGTGGGGTGACAGGGGATGGCGAGCAGTACTTC.

The chain carries TRBV28 and TRBJ1-2; the D gene is possibly TRBD1 (5 bases). The length of the CDR3 is 13 residues. In germline, CDR1 is MDHEN, CDR2 SYDVKM. Trimming pared 6 bases from V and 2 bases from J, leaving 10 bases between. CDR3 amino acids: CASSQDTNYGYTF. In nucleotides, the CDR3 is TGTGCCAGCAGCCAGGACACCAACTATGGCTACACCTTC.

V is TRBV18 and J is TRBJ2-7, with 7 bases aligning to TRBD1. The CDR3 is 14 amino acids. Losses at the gene ends were 6 bases for V and 6 bases for J; bases not matched to a gene: 11. The germline CDR1 and CDR2 sequences are KGHSH and LQKENI. This chain's CDR3 is CASSPGTAFVEQYF. CDR3 in DNA: TGTGCCAGCTCGCCCGGGACAGCCTTTGTCGAGCAGTACTTC.

The chain recombines TRBV5-1 with TRBJ2-1, with 7 bases that match TRBD2. The V segment lost 1 base and the J segment 1 base; nucleotides outside the gene matches: 8. The germline CDR1 and CDR2 sequences are SGHRS and YFSETQ. The CDR3 runs to 17 residues. CDR3 bases: TGCGCCAGCAGCTTGTTGGGTAGCGGGCTGTCCTACAATGAGCAGTTCTTC. It specifies CASSLLGSGLSYNEQFF.

The chain joins TRBV7-6 to TRBJ2-3; 9 nucleotides match TRBD2. The CDR3 covers 17 residues. The V and J ends lost 3 bases and 4 bases, in that order; junction bases with no gene match: 11. Per the germline V gene, CDR1 is SGHVS and CDR2 is FNYEAQ. CDR3 sequence: CASSFTIAGAQADTQYF. DNA for the CDR3: TGTGCCAGCAGCTTTACGATAGCGGGAGCCCAAGCAGATACGCAGTATTTT.